This is a list of T cell receptor beta chains from one sample in a study of cytomegalovirus exposure and HLA in healthy donors. Measured with immunoSEQ multiplex PCR; TCRdb has only the in-frame clones, and not every one. Altogether roughly 120,000 clones are present, about 63% being singletons, with the ten largest covering 1.6%. Material for sequencing was PBMCs. The receptors come from a man aged 25 to 40 in good health and CMV-seropositive. CDR3s include the opening cysteine and the closing phenylalanine or tryptophan.

v_call,cdr3_length,j_call,cdr3_aa
TRBV2,13,TRBJ1-6,CASLQQYNSPLHF
TRBV6-5,14,TRBJ2-1,CASSPGTGYNEQFF
TRBV4-2,15,TRBJ2-1,CASSQASGSYNEQFF
TRBV28,16,TRBJ2-1,CASSTLAESYYNEQFF
TRBV28,15,TRBJ1-2,CASSSSWGTAHGYTF
TRBV27,12,.,CANPTGTYEQYF
TRBV2,14,TRBJ2-7,CASSDQGQGYEQYF
TRBV13,17,TRBJ2-1,CASSSGSSGIPPPEQFF
TRBV15,18,TRBJ2-1,CATSPWAMTSGNYNEQFF
TRBV9,14,TRBJ1-1,CASSPMDRITEAFF